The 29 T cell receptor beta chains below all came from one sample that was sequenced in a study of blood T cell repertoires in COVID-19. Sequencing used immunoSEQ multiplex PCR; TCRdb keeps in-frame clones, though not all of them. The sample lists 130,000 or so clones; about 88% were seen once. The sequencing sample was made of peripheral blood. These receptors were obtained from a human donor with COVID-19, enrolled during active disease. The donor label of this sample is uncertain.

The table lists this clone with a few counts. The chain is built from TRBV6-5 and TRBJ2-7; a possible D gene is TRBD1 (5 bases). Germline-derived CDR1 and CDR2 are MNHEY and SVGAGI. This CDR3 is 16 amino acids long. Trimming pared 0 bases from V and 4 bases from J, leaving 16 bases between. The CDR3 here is CASSYSRWQGGYEQYF. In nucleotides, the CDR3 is TGTGCCAGCAGTTACTCGAGGTGGCAGGGTGGTTACGAGCAGTACTTC.

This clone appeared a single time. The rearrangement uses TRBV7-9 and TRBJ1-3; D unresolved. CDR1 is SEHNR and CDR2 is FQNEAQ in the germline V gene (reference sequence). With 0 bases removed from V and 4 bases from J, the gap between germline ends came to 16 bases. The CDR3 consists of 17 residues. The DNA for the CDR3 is TGTGCCAGCAGCTTAGCGATGAGGCTGCCGGGGGGAAACACCATATATTTT. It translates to CASSLAMRLPGGNTIYF.

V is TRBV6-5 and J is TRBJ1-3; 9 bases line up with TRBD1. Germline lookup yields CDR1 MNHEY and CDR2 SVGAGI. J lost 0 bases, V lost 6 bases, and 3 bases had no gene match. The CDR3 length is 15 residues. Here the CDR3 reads CASRRTGDSGNTIYF. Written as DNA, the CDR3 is TGTGCCAGCAGGAGGACAGGGGACTCTGGAAACACCATATATTTT.

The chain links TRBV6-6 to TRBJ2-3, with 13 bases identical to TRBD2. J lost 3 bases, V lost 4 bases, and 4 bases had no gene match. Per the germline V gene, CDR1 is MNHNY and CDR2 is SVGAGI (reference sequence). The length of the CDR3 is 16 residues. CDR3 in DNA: TGTGCCAGCAGTTCACCGACTAGCGGGGGGACAGATACGCAGTATTTT. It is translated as CASSSPTSGGTDTQYF.

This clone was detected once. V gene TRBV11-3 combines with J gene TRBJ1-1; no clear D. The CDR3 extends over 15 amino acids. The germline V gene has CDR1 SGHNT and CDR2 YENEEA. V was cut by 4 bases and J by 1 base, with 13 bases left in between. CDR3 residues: CASSWSDFGNTEAFF. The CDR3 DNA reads TGTGCCAGCAGCTGGTCAGACTTTGGGAACACTGAAGCTTTCTTT.

The CDR3 sequence: CASSSTGGAGIEAFF. The CDR3 coding sequence is TGTGCCAGCAGTTCCACAGGGGGCGCGGGTATTGAAGCTTTCTTT. V usage is TRBV28 and J usage is TRBJ1-1, with 9 bases lining up with TRBD1. The length of the CDR3 is 15 residues. Looked up from germline, CDR1 is MDHEN and CDR2 is SYDVKM. J was trimmed by 7 bases and V by 4 bases; bases with no gene match: 10.

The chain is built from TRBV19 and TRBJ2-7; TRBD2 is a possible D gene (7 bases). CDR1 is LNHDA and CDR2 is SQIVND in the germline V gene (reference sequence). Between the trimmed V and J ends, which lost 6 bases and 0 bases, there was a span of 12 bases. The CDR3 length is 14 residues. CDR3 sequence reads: CASRGGGASYEQYF. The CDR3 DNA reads TGTGCCAGTAGGGGAGGGGGGGCCTCCTACGAGCAGTACTTC.

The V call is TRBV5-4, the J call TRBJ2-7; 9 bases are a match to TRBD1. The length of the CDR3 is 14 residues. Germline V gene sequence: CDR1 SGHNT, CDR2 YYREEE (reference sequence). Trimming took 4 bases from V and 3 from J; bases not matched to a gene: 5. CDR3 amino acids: CASSGTGLDYEQYF. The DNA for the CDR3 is TGTGCCAGCAGCGGGACAGGGTTAGACTACGAGCAGTACTTC.

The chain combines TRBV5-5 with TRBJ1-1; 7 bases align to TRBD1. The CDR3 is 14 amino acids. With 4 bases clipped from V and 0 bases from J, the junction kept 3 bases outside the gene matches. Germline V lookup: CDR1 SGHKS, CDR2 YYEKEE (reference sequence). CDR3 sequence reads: CASSGQDMNTEAFF. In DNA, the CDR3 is TGTGCCAGCAGCGGACAGGACATGAACACTGAAGCTTTCTTT.

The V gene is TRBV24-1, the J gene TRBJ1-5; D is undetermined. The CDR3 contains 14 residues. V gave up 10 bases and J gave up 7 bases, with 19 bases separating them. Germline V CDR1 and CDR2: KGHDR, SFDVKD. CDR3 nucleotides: TGTGCCACAGCCCCCGGGGTGGGAGGGCAGCCCCAGCATTTT. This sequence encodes CATAPGVGGQPQHF.

CDR3 in amino acids: CASSQRTSWETQYF. DNA of the CDR3: TGTGCCAGCAGCCAAAGGACTTCGTGGGAGACCCAGTACTTC. The V gene is TRBV7-2, the J gene TRBJ2-5; weak D call: TRBD2 (5 bases). CDR3 size: 14 residues. V was pared by 5 bases and J by 5 bases, with 15 bases between. Germline assignment: CDR1 SGHTA and CDR2 FQGNSA. The whole variable domain, remainder taken from reference TRBV7-2 and TRBJ2-5, is GAGVSQSPSNKVTEKGKDVELRCDPISGHTALYWYRQSLGQGLEFLIYFQGNSAPDKSGLPSDRFSAERTGGSVSTLTIQRTQQEDSAVYLCASSQRTSWETQYFGPGTRLLVL.

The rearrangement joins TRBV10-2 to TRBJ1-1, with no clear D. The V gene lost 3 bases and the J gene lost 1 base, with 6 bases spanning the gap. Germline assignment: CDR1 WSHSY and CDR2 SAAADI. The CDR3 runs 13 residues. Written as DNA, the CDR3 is TGCGCCAGCAGTGATTCCCGGAACACTGAAGCTTTCTTT. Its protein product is CASSDSRNTEAFF.

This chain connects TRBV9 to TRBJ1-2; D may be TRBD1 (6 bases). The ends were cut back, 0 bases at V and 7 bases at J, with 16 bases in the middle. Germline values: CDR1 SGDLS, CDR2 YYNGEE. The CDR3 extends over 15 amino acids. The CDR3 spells CASSVGGGALGGYTF. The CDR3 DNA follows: TGTGCCAGCAGCGTAGGTGGGGGGGCCCTAGGTGGCTACACCTTC.

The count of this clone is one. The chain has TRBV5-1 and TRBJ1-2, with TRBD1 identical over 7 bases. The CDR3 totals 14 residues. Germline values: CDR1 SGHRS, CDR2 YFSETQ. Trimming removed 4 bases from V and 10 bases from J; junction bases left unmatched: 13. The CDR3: CASSPGTVSGLYTF. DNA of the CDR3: TGCGCCAGCAGCCCTGGGACAGTCTCCGGTCTCTACACCTTC.

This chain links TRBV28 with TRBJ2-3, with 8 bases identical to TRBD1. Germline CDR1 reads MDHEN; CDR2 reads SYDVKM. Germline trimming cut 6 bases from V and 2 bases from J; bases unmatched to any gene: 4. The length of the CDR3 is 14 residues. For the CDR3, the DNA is TGTGCCAGCAGAGGACAGGGATTCACAGATACGCAGTATTTT. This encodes CASRGQGFTDTQYF.

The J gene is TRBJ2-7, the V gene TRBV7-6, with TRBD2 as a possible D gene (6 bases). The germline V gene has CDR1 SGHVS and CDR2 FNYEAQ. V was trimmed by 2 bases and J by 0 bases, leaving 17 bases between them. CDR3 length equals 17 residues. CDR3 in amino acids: CASSLRGGGASSYEQYF. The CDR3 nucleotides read TGTGCCAGCAGCTTACGAGGAGGCGGGGCGAGCTCCTACGAGCAGTACTTC.

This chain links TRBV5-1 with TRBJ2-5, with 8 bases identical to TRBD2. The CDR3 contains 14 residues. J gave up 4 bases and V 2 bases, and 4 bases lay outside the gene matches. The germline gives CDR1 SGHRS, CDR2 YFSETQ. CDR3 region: CASSFSGGGETQYF. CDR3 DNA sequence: TGCGCCAGCAGCTTCTCCGGGGGGGGAGAGACCCAGTACTTC. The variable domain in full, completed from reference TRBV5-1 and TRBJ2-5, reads KAGVTQTPRYLIKTRGQQVTLSCSPISGHRSVSWYQQTPGQGLQFLFEYFSETQRNKGNFPGRFSGRQFSNSRSEMNVSTLELGDSALYLCASSFSGGGETQYFGPGTRLLVL.

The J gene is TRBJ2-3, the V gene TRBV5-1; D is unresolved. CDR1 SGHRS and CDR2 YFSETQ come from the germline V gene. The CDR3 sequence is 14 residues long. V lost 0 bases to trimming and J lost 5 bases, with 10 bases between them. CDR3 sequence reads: CASSLGRREDTQYF. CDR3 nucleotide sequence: TGCGCCAGCAGCTTGGGCCGGAGAGAAGATACGCAGTATTTT.

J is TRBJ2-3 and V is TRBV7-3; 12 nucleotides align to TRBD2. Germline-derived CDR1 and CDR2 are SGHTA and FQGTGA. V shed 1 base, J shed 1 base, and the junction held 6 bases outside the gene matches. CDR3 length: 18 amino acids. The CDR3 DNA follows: TGTGCCAGCAGCTTAAGTCCTAGCGGGGGGGTAGGCACAGATACGCAGTATTTT. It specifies CASSLSPSGGVGTDTQYF. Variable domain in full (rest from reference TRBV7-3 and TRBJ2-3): GAGVSQTPSNKVTEKGKYVELRCDPISGHTALYWYRQSLGQGPEFLIYFQGTGAADDSGLPNDRFFAVRPEGSVSTLKIQRTERGDSAVYLCASSLSPSGGVGTDTQYFGPGTRLTVL.

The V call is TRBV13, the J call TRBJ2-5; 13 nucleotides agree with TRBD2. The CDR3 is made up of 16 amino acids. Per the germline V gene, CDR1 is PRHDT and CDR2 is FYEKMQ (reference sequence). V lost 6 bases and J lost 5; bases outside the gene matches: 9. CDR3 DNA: TGTGCCAGCAGGTCACTAGCGGGGGGGCATCAGGAGACCCAGTACTTC. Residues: CASRSLAGGHQETQYF.

The CDR3 coding sequence is TGTGCCAGCAGCTCCACAGGGGGCCCGGGAAACACCATATATTTT. Translated, it gives CASSSTGGPGNTIYF. This sequence joins TRBV11-3 and TRBJ1-3; 9 bases agree with TRBD1. The CDR3 length is 15 residues. V shed 4 bases and J 4 bases; nucleotides not matched to a gene: 5. Germline loops: CDR1 SGHNT, CDR2 YENEEA.

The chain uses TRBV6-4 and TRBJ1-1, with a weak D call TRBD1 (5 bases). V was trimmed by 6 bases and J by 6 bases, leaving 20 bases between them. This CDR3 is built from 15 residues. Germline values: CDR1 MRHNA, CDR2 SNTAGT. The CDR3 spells CASSGRGRARAEAFF. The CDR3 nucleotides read TGTGCCAGCAGCGGGAGGGGTAGGGCTCGCGCTGAAGCTTTCTTT.

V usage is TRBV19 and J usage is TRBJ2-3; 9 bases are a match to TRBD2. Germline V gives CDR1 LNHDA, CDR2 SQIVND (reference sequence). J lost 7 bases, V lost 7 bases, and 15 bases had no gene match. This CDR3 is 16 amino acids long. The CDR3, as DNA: TGTGCCAGTACCGCCTCAACCGCGGGAGGGCCTAATACGCAGTATTTT. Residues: CASTASTAGGPNTQYF.

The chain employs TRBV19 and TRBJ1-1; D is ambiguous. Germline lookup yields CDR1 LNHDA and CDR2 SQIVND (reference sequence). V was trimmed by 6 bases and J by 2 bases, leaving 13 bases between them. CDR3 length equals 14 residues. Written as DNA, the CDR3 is TGTGCCAGTAGAGAACGGGAAGCTAACACTGAAGCTTTCTTT. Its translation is CASREREANTEAFF.

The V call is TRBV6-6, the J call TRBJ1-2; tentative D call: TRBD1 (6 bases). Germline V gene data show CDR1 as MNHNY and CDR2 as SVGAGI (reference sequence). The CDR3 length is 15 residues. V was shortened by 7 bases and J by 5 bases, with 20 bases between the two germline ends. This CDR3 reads CASTRGLDSQYGYTF. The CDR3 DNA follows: TGTGCCAGCACCCGAGGGTTGGACAGTCAATATGGCTACACCTTC.

The CDR3 DNA sequence: TGTGCCAGCAGGGGGTTGAGGCGGGCCTACGAGCAGTACTTC. Its protein is CASRGLRRAYEQYF. This chain links TRBV6-4 with TRBJ2-7; TRBD2 is a possible D gene (5 bases). This CDR3 is built from 14 residues. The germline CDR1 and CDR2 sequences are MRHNA and SNTAGT. Between the trimmed V and J ends, which lost 6 bases and 2 bases, there was a span of 14 bases.

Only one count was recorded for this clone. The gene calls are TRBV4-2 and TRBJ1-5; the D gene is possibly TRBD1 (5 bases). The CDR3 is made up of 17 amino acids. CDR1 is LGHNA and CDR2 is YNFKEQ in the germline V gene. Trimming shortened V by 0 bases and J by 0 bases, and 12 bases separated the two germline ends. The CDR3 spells CASSQDNTGDSNQPQHF. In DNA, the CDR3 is TGTGCCAGCAGCCAAGATAATACAGGAGATAGCAATCAGCCCCAGCATTTT.

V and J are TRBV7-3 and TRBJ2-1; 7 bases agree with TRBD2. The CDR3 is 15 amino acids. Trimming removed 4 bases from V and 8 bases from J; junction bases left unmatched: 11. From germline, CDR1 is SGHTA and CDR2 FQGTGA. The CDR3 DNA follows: TGTGCCAGCAGCTCCACTGGCGGGAGAGGCGATGAGCAGTTCTTC. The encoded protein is CASSSTGGRGDEQFF.

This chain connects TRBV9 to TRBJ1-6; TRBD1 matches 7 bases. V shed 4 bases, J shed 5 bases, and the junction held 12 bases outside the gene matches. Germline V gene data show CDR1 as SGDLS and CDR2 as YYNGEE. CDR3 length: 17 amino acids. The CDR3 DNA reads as TGTGCCAGCAGCTCGAGGGGCGGGACAGCGAATAATTCACCCCTCCACTTT. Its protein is CASSSRGGTANNSPLHF.